These 21 T cell receptor beta chains share one sample of origin, sequenced in a study of shared clonotypes between healthy human individuals. The table came from immunoSEQ multiplex PCR; TCRdb's copy has only in-frame clones and leaves some out. Of about 2.3 million clones in the sample, about nine tenths were seen once. Sequencing was carried out using naive CD4+ T cells from PBMCs. The subset: CD45RA+ positively selected. The receptors come from a man aged 18 to 30 in good health. Some clones in this sample may be carry-over from other donors' samples.

The chain combines TRBV9 with TRBJ2-3; tentatively, D is TRBD2 (6 bases). This CDR3 contains 16 residues. V gave up 0 bases and J gave up 7 bases, with 18 bases separating them. Germline CDR1 and CDR2: SGDLS and YYNGEE. The CDR3 DNA reads as TGTGCCAGCAGCGTAGTTTCTCCGGGAGCGGCAAATACGCAGTATTTT. Residues: CASSVVSPGAANTQYF.

This chain links TRBV2 with TRBJ1-1; TRBD1 is a possible D gene (5 bases). This CDR3 comprises 11 residues. With 8 bases removed from V and 11 bases from J, the gap between germline ends came to 15 bases. Looked up from germline, CDR1 is SNHLY and CDR2 is FYNNEI. CDR3 DNA sequence: TGTGCCAGCTTTGGGGGGAGTGCTGCTTTCTTT. Translated: CASFGGSAAFF.

The chain recombines TRBV29-1 with TRBJ2-7; 9 bases line up with TRBD1. J was trimmed by 4 bases and V by 5 bases; bases with no gene match: 6. CDR1 and CDR2 from the germline V gene are SQVTM and ANQGSEA. The CDR3 contains 13 residues. DNA for the CDR3: TGCAGCGTTTGGGACAGGGTAATTTACGAGCAGTACTTC. Protein: CSVWDRVIYEQYF.

The rearrangement links TRBV28 to TRBJ1-2, with TRBD1 matching over 8 bases. CDR1 MDHEN and CDR2 SYDVKM come from the germline V gene. Germline trimming cut 6 bases from V and 8 bases from J; bases unmatched to any gene: 8. CDR3 length: 13 residues. CDR3 protein: CASRPQGADGYTF. The CDR3 DNA is TGTGCCAGCAGGCCCCAGGGGGCGGACGGCTACACCTTC.

The chain uses TRBV28 and TRBJ2-7; TRBD1 aligns across 8 bases. V lost 7 bases to trimming and J lost 4 bases; unmatched junction nucleotides: 15. From germline, CDR1 is MDHEN and CDR2 SYDVKM. The CDR3 is 16 amino acids. The CDR3 loop is CASKREGGQGLYEQYF. The CDR3 nucleotides are TGTGCCAGCAAGCGCGAGGGCGGACAGGGATTATACGAGCAGTACTTC.

This chain links TRBV6-5 with TRBJ1-2, with D unclear. V lost 6 bases and J lost 5, with 10 bases in between. The CDR3 runs to 12 residues. Germline-derived CDR1 and CDR2 are MNHEY and SVGAGI. Written as DNA, the CDR3 is TGTGCCAGCAGGCCGACGGGGTATGGCTACACCTTC. It specifies CASRPTGYGYTF.

The chain recombines TRBV28 with TRBJ2-2; 7 bases fit TRBD2. The germline V gene has CDR1 MDHEN and CDR2 SYDVKM. The V segment lost 5 bases and the J segment 6 bases; nucleotides outside the gene matches: 9. The CDR3 runs 15 residues. The CDR3 DNA reads as TGTGCCAGCAGTCCGGAAGGACTAGGATCCGGGGAGCTGTTTTTT. Its translation is CASSPEGLGSGELFF.

Details on this clone: The sample contains more than one DNA sequence encoding this CDR3. The chain recombines TRBV2 with TRBJ2-6, with unresolved D. Trimming shortened V by 1 base and J by 0 bases, and 4 bases separated the two germline ends. The CDR3 runs to 15 residues. Germline values: CDR1 SNHLY, CDR2 FYNNEI. Here the CDR3 DNA reads TGTGCCAGCAGTGAAGGGGGCTCTGGGGCCAACGTCCTGACTTTC. Its translation: CASSEGGSGANVLTF. Full variable domain (missing parts from reference TRBV2 and TRBJ2-6): EPEVTQTPSHQVTQMGQEVILRCVPISNHLYFYWYRQILGQKVEFLVSFYNNEISEKSEIFDDQFSVERPDGSNFTLKIRSTKLEDSAMYFCASSEGGSGANVLTFGAGSRLTVL.

The chain recombines TRBV18 with TRBJ2-3; TRBD1 agrees at 9 bases. The CDR3 contains 15 residues. V lost 3 bases and J lost 4; bases outside the gene matches: 5. Germline V lookup: CDR1 KGHSH, CDR2 LQKENI. This chain's CDR3 is CASSPGQGGADTQYF. CDR3 bases: TGTGCCAGCTCACCGGGACAGGGAGGTGCAGATACGCAGTATTTT.

The chain joins TRBV28 to TRBJ2-3, with D possibly being TRBD2 (6 bases). Trimming removed 2 bases at V and 6 bases at J, with 15 bases between. The CDR3 consists of 15 residues. Germline CDR1 and CDR2: MDHEN and SYDVKM. Here the CDR3 reads CASSLAGRPSDTQYF. The CDR3 bases are TGTGCCAGCAGTTTAGCGGGGCGACCATCCGATACGCAGTATTTT.

CDR3 loop: CASSLTSGTVEQYF. CDR3 DNA: TGTGCCAGCAGCTTGACTAGCGGGACAGTCGAGCAGTACTTC. The chain links TRBV5-4 to TRBJ2-7; 10 bases map to TRBD2. Germline-derived CDR1 and CDR2 are SGHNT and YYREEE (reference sequence). The CDR3 contains 14 residues. V shed 1 base and J 6 bases; nucleotides not matched to a gene: 4.

This clone was observed a single time. The chain is built from TRBV5-4 and TRBJ1-3; no definite D call. Trimming removed 0 bases from V and 5 bases from J, with 9 bases in between. This CDR3 region has 14 residues. The germline CDR1 and CDR2 sequences are SGHNT and YYREEE (reference sequence). The CDR3 is CASSLAGQRNTIYF. CDR3 in DNA: TGTGCCAGCAGCTTGGCCGGGCAGAGAAACACCATATATTTT.

In regard to this clone: Additional DNA sequences in this sample encode the identical CDR3. The gene calls are TRBV5-1 and TRBJ2-3; D possibly matches TRBD1 or TRBD2 (5 bases each). The CDR3 has 13 residues. Germline V gives CDR1 SGHRS, CDR2 YFSETQ. Trimming took off 3 bases at V and 2 bases at J, with 7 bases between the two ends. The CDR3 here is CASSSGPTDTQYF. In nucleotides, the CDR3 is TGCGCCAGCAGCTCGGGGCCCACAGATACGCAGTATTTT.

The gene calls are TRBV4-2 and TRBJ2-1, with 8 bases matching TRBD2. With V trimmed by 3 bases and J by 6 bases, 10 bases remained unmatched. Per germline, CDR1 LGHNA and CDR2 YNFKEQ. CDR3 size: 16 residues. CDR3 in DNA: TGTGCCAGCAGCCACCAACTAGCGGAAAAGACCAATGAGCAGTTCTTC. Translating gives CASSHQLAEKTNEQFF.

Here the CDR3 reads CASSLDRGKSGNTIYF. CDR3 in DNA: TGCGCCAGCAGCTTGGACAGGGGGAAGTCTGGAAACACCATATATTTT. The chain recombines TRBV5-1 with TRBJ1-3; TRBD1 aligns across 8 bases. Germline V CDR1 and CDR2: SGHRS, YFSETQ. The CDR3 covers 16 residues. V shed 0 bases, J shed 1 base, and the junction held 3 bases outside the gene matches. The variable domain in full, completed from reference TRBV5-1 and TRBJ1-3, reads KAGVTQTPRYLIKTRGQQVTLSCSPISGHRSVSWYQQTPGQGLQFLFEYFSETQRNKGNFPGRFSGRQFSNSRSEMNVSTLELGDSALYLCASSLDRGKSGNTIYFGEGSWLTVV.

The chain combines TRBV4-1 with TRBJ2-5; D may match TRBD1 or TRBD2 (6 bases each). Germline V gene sequence: CDR1 MGHRA, CDR2 YSYEKL. CDR3 length equals 18 residues. V was shortened by 1 base and J by 3 bases, with 21 bases between the two germline ends. CDR3 residues: CASSQGPDLRGTEETQYF. CDR3 coding DNA: TGCGCCAGCAGCCAAGGCCCCGACTTGAGGGGGACTGAAGAGACCCAGTACTTC.

The chain couples TRBV14 to TRBJ2-1, with a possible D match to TRBD1 (6 bases). This CDR3 region has 17 residues. The germline V and J ends were trimmed by 3 bases and 0 bases, with 15 bases remaining between them. Looked up from germline, CDR1 is SGHDN and CDR2 is FVKESK. The CDR3 DNA reads as TGTGCCAGCAGCCACGATACAGGGCCCGACTCCTACAATGAGCAGTTCTTC. Translated, it gives CASSHDTGPDSYNEQFF. The whole variable domain, remainder taken from reference TRBV14 and TRBJ2-1, is EAGVTQFPSHSVIEKGQTVTLRCDPISGHDNLYWYRRVMGKEIKFLLHFVKESKQDESGMPNNRFLAERTGGTYSTLKVQPAELEDSGVYFCASSHDTGPDSYNEQFFGPGTRLTVL.

The gene calls are TRBV11-1 and TRBJ2-7; 12 nucleotides match TRBD1. CDR3 length equals 15 residues. V gave up 5 bases and J gave up 6 bases; unmatched junction bases: 8. Germline CDR1 reads SGHAT; CDR2 reads FQDESV (reference sequence). CDR3 amino acids: CASSGGGQGASEQYF. The CDR3, as DNA: TGTGCCAGCAGCGGCGGGGGACAGGGGGCGTCCGAGCAGTACTTC.

The rearrangement joins TRBV28 to TRBJ1-1, with D possibly being TRBD1 (6 bases). The CDR3 extends over 14 amino acids. V was cut by 8 bases and J by 1 base, with 14 bases left in between. The germline V gene has CDR1 MDHEN and CDR2 SYDVKM. The CDR3 nucleotides are TGTGCCAGCGGGGCACAGGGCGCGAACACTGAAGCTTTCTTT. Translating gives CASGAQGANTEAFF.

This chain's CDR3 is CASSTPGPGNTIYF. The CDR3 nucleotides are TGTGCCAGTAGTACTCCGGGGCCTGGAAACACCATATATTTT. The chain employs TRBV19 and TRBJ1-3; D may be TRBD1 (5 bases). This CDR3 has 14 amino acids. Germline V CDR1 and CDR2: LNHDA, SQIVND (reference sequence). Deletions cut 4 bases from V and 2 bases from J, with 9 bases between.

The chain links TRBV30 to TRBJ1-1, with D unclear. The germline CDR1 and CDR2 sequences are GTSNPN and SVGIG (reference sequence). V gave up 2 bases and J gave up 1 base, with 11 bases separating them. The CDR3 is 14 residues long. Here the CDR3 DNA reads TGTGCCTGGAGTCTGGGTCGGGCGAACACTGAAGCTTTCTTT. Translating it yields CAWSLGRANTEAFF. The whole variable domain, filled in from reference TRBV30 and TRBJ1-1, reads SQTIHQWPATLVQPVGSPLSLECTVEGTSNPNLYWYRQAAGRGLQLLFYSVGIGQISSEVPQNLSASRPQDRQFILSSKKLLLSDSGFYLCAWSLGRANTEAFFGQGTRLTVV.